A selection of T cell receptor beta chains follows, all from one sample in a study of blood T cell repertoires in COVID-19. Libraries were prepared by immunoSEQ multiplex PCR; TCRdb keeps only in-frame clonotypes and omits some of them. The table has about 220,000 clones, around four fifths seen once. Sample: peripheral blood. These receptors all come from a woman between 65 and 79 years old with acute or convalescent COVID-19. Each CDR3 is given with its conserved first and last residue. D genes are given only for firm matches. Clone size is not always given. Where it is, it says once, few, many or a class for expanded clones.

size	D	J	V	CDR3	DNA
NA	TRBD1	TRBJ2-1	TRBV4-3	CAGSTGTGNYNEQFF	TGCGCCGGCAGCACCGGGACAGGAAACTACAATGAGCAGTTCTTC
NA	TRBD1	TRBJ1-2	TRBV11-2	CASTTGAANYGYTF	TGTGCCAGCACCACAGGGGCAGCTAACTATGGCTACACCTTC
NA	NA	TRBJ1-2	TRBV3-1/TRBV3-2	CASSQYRVGYTF	TGTGCCAGCAGCCAGTACAGGGTTGGCTACACCTTC
NA	TRBD2	TRBJ2-3	TRBV7-9	CASSLDGGTDTQYF	TGTGCCAGCAGCTTGGACGGGGGGACGGATACGCAGTATTTT
NA	TRBD2	TRBJ2-7	TRBV5-1	CASSDTGGGYEQYF	TGCGCCAGCAGCGATACGGGGGGAGGTTACGAGCAGTACTTC
NA	NA	TRBJ1-1	TRBV5-4	CASSWGGAAKRTEAFF	TGTGCCAGCAGCTGGGGAGGGGCGGCGAAACGGACTGAAGCTTTCTTT
NA	TRBD1	TRBJ1-1	TRBV3-1/TRBV3-2	CASSPLPGQGALRNTEAFF	TGTGCCAGCAGCCCTCTTCCGGGACAGGGAGCTCTGCGGAACACTGAAGCTTTCTTT
NA	TRBD2	TRBJ2-1	TRBV29-1	CSAAGGPPPNEQFF	TGCAGCGCCGCGGGGGGGCCACCACCCAATGAGCAGTTCTTC
NA	TRBD2	TRBJ2-1	TRBV5-4	CASSSGLAGGNEQFF	TGTGCCAGCAGCTCTGGACTAGCGGGGGGCAATGAGCAGTTCTTC
NA	NA	TRBJ1-1	TRBV10-1	CASRPGGMNTEAFF	TGCGCCAGCCGCCCAGGAGGGATGAACACTGAAGCTTTCTTT
few	NA	TRBJ1-5	TRBV5-8	CASSGHGNQPQHF	TGTGCCAGCTCGGGACACGGCAATCAGCCCCAGCATTTT
NA	NA	TRBJ2-2	TRBV10-3	CAISEYRDTGELFF	TGTGCCATCAGTGAATACAGGGACACCGGGGAGCTGTTTTTT
NA	NA	TRBJ1-6	TRBV5-4	CASSQSGSGDSPLHF	TGTGCCAGCAGCCAAAGTGGGAGTGGTGATTCACCCCTCCACTTT
NA	TRBD1	TRBJ1-2	TRBV29-1	CSVAGGNGYTF	TGCAGCGTTGCAGGGGGTAATGGCTACACCTTC
NA	TRBD2	TRBJ2-3	TRBV6-5	CAVGLAVTDTQYF	TGTGCCGTTGGACTAGCGGTCACAGATACGCAGTATTTT
NA	TRBD1	TRBJ2-7	TRBV5-1	CASSSKSGTGPYEQYF	TGCGCCAGCAGCTCAAAGTCCGGGACAGGGCCCTACGAGCAGTACTTC
once	NA	TRBJ1-1	TRBV2	CASSLEQGYTEAFF	TGTGCCTCTTCCCTTGAGCAGGGGTACACTGAAGCTTTCTTT
NA	NA	TRBJ1-4	TRBV6-1	CASSESSTGGRINEKLFF	TGTGCCAGCAGTGAAAGCTCAACTGGGGGGAGGATTAATGAAAAACTGTTTTTT
NA	TRBD2	TRBJ2-4	TRBV3-1/TRBV3-2	CASSQGLAGGYLAKNIQYF	TGTGCCAGCAGCCAAGGGCTAGCGGGGGGGTATCTAGCCAAAAACATTCAGTACTTC
NA	NA	TRBJ1-3	TRBV7-8	CASSLQTGNTIYF	TGTGCCAGCAGCTTACAAACTGGAAACACCATATATTTT
NA	NA	TRBJ1-1	TRBV5-4	CASSTGAGAPGGAFF	TGTGCCAGCAGCACCGGCGCGGGGGCCCCAGGTGGAGCTTTCTTT
NA	NA	TRBJ2-5	TRBV5-1	CASSPSAGTTWETQYF	TGCGCCAGCAGCCCCTCTGCGGGCACTACATGGGAGACCCAGTACTTC
NA	NA	TRBJ2-7	TRBV6-2/TRBV6-3	CASSFAQGGEQYF	TGTGCCAGCAGTTTCGCACAGGGTGGCGAGCAGTACTTC
NA	TRBD2	TRBJ2-1	TRBV18	CASSLAGAGGGNEQFF	TGTGCCAGCTCACTCGCGGGAGCGGGGGGAGGCAATGAGCAGTTCTTC
NA	TRBD1	TRBJ2-3	TRBV5-1	CASSLAPGGNADTQYF	TGCGCCAGCAGCTTGGCCCCAGGGGGCAACGCAGATACGCAGTATTTT
once	TRBD1	TRBJ2-6	TRBV28	CASSKTGGTGANVLTF	TGTGCCAGCAGTAAAACAGGGGGGACTGGGGCCAACGTCCTGACTTTC
NA	NA	TRBJ1-2	TRBV27	CASRSSGGVRYGYTF	TGTGCCAGCAGGTCCAGCGGCGGTGTCCGCTATGGCTACACCTTC
NA	TRBD2	TRBJ2-2	TRBV27	CASRAGGTGELFF	TGTGCCAGCAGAGCGGGGGGGACCGGGGAGCTGTTTTTT
NA	NA	TRBJ2-7	TRBV6-6	CASTTIQGYYEQYF	TGTGCCAGCACGACAATACAGGGTTACTACGAGCAGTACTTC
NA	TRBD1	TRBJ1-6	TRBV7-2	CASSFSDRLNSPLHF	TGTGCCAGCAGCTTTTCGGACAGGTTGAATTCACCCCTCCACTTT
NA	NA	TRBJ1-2	TRBV6-6	CASSYSAQPGYTF	TGTGCCAGCAGTTACTCGGCACAACCAGGCTACACCTTC
NA	NA	TRBJ2-2	TRBV24-1	CATSDRNPGHGPTGELFF	TGTGCCACCAGTGACCGAAACCCGGGACACGGACCCACCGGGGAGCTGTTTTTT
NA	TRBD1	TRBJ2-7	TRBV10-3	CAISLKTGGYEQYF	TGTGCCATCAGCCTAAAGACAGGGGGTTACGAGCAGTACTTC
NA	TRBD1	TRBJ2-7	TRBV13	CASSRHPDRGYGEQYF	TGTGCCAGCAGTCGACACCCGGACAGGGGCTATGGCGAGCAGTACTTC
NA	TRBD1	TRBJ1-1	TRBV14	CASSRGQGITEAFF	TGTGCCAGCAGCCGCGGACAGGGGATCACTGAAGCTTTCTTT
NA	TRBD2	TRBJ2-1	TRBV11-2	CASSLDTSAYNEQFF	TGTGCCAGCAGCTTAGACACTAGCGCATACAATGAGCAGTTCTTC
NA	NA	TRBJ1-5	TRBV5-1	CASSLAGEGQPQHF	TGCGCCAGCAGCTTGGCAGGGGAGGGTCAGCCCCAGCATTTT
NA	NA	TRBJ1-5	TRBV2	CASRQYSNQPQHF	TGTGCCAGCAGACAGTATAGCAATCAGCCCCAGCATTTT
NA	TRBD1	TRBJ1-2	TRBV6-2/TRBV6-3	CASSYSRGGTGRRYTF	TGTGCCAGCAGTTACTCGAGAGGGGGGACAGGGAGACGCTACACCTTC
NA	NA	TRBJ2-3	TRBV7-6	CASSLGGEVDTQYF	TGTGCCAGCAGCTTAGGGGGAGAGGTGGACACGCAGTATTTT
NA	TRBD1	TRBJ2-1	TRBV19	CASSIEAGGRYNEQFF	TGTGCCAGTAGTATAGAAGCAGGGGGCCGTTACAATGAGCAGTTCTTC
NA	TRBD1	TRBJ1-2	TRBV28	CASSGQGPFYGYTF	TGTGCCAGCTCCGGACAGGGGCCTTTCTATGGCTACACCTTC
NA	TRBD1	TRBJ1-1	TRBV6-5	CASSSFTGTGNRAFF	TGTGCCAGCAGTTCGTTTACCGGGACAGGGAATAGAGCTTTCTTT
NA	NA	TRBJ2-2	TRBV6-1	CASSEATGGGELFF	TGTGCCAGCAGTGAGGCAACAGGCGGCGGGGAGCTGTTTTTT
NA	NA	TRBJ2-7	TRBV5-1	CASSLAGVPSTYEQYF	TGCGCCAGCAGCTTGGCCGGGGTACCCAGTACCTACGAGCAGTACTTC
NA	NA	TRBJ1-1	TRBV5-6	CASSLNSEAFF	TGTGCCAGCAGCTTAAACAGTGAAGCTTTCTTT
NA	NA	TRBJ1-2	TRBV18	CASSLRVSDGYTF	TGTGCCAGCTCACTCAGGGTTAGTGATGGCTACACCTTC
NA	NA	TRBJ2-2	TRBV28	CASIRGSGELFF	TGTGCCAGCATACGGGGATCCGGGGAGCTGTTTTTT
NA	NA	TRBJ1-4	TRBV19	CASSLQGVTNEKLFF	TGTGCCAGTAGCCTACAAGGAGTAACTAATGAAAAACTGTTTTTT
NA	NA	TRBJ1-2	TRBV10-2	CASSEATYYGYTF	TGCGCCAGCAGTGAGGCGACATACTATGGCTACACCTTC
NA	NA	TRBJ1-2	TRBV9	CASSVGILSPSSIYGYTF	TGTGCCAGCAGCGTAGGTATCTTAAGCCCGTCGAGCATATATGGCTACACCTTC
NA	TRBD1	TRBJ2-3	TRBV5-4	CASSPGAGTGGATDTQYF	TGTGCCAGCAGCCCTGGCGCAGGGACAGGGGGCGCAACAGATACGCAGTATTTT
NA	NA	TRBJ1-4	TRBV4-3	CASSKGARGVTNEKLFF	TGCGCCAGCAGTAAGGGTGCCAGGGGTGTCACTAATGAAAAACTGTTTTTT
few	NA	TRBJ1-2	TRBV11-2	CASSLDSGQLNYGYTF	TGTGCCAGCAGCTTAGATTCTGGGCAGCTTAACTATGGCTACACCTTC
many	NA	TRBJ2-1	TRBV19	CASSIQIYNEQFF	TGTGCCAGTAGTATCCAGATTTACAATGAGCAGTTCTTC
NA	NA	TRBJ1-2	TRBV7-9	CASSSRSHGYTF	TGTGCCAGCAGCTCTCGGTCCCATGGCTACACCTTC
NA	NA	TRBJ2-7	TRBV11-2	CASRTTGGGNYEQYF	TGTGCCAGCAGGACAACCGGGGGAGGCAACTACGAGCAGTACTTC
NA	TRBD1	TRBJ2-7	TRBV27	CASSFQTGFPYEQYF	TGTGCCAGCAGTTTCCAGACAGGGTTTCCCTACGAGCAGTACTTC
NA	TRBD1	TRBJ1-4	TRBV19	CASSPTGGLNEKLFF	TGTGCCAGTAGTCCCACAGGGGGATTAAATGAAAAACTGTTTTTT